This T cell receptor (beta chain) was recovered during a study of cytomegalovirus exposure and HLA in healthy donors. Study at large: Earlier, approximately 190 million T cells were analyzed, and 117 million unique TCR beta sequences were found among them. The study, taken as a whole, reports: There were 150 to 200 TCR beta chains listed as cytomegalovirus-associated. Indistinguishable V segments such as TRBV6-2 and TRBV6-3 were excluded. Most sequenced TCRs were rare (though some public TCRs occurred in many donors).

Worth noting for this clone: Its antigen is not known.

PCR amplification relied on 60 Vbeta primers (plus 13 Jbeta primers). Measured with immunoSEQ multiplex PCR; TCRdb has only the in-frame clones, and not every one. The top ten clones hold about an eighth of a sample with about 150,000 clones, approximately 80% of them seen once. V was pared by 0 bases and J by 2 bases, with 7 bases between. The CDR3 has 14 residues. Germline V gene sequence: CDR1 WNHNN, CDR2 SYGVQD (reference sequence). What was sequenced was PBMCs. The TCR sequence derives from a woman in her thirties or forties in good health and CMV-seronegative. The chain joins TRBV10-1 to TRBJ1-1; D is perhaps TRBD1 (5 bases). In DNA form, the CDR3 reads TGCGCCAGCAGTGAGTCGGGGGGAAACACTGAAGCTTTCTTT. Translated, it gives CASSESGGNTEAFF.